This TCR beta chain is drawn from a study of blood T cells in healthy people across ages. Combining a sample-barcoded 5' primer with a J-beta primer mix, a second PCR ran for about 6 to 12 cycles. TCRdb passed the 5' RACE reads through MiXCR, listing each CDR3 protein once. The sample lists approximately 1,700,000 distinct CDR3 sequences, about two fifths seen once, with roughly 23% in the top ten. Trimming removed 4 bases from V and 10 bases from J, with 30 bases in between. This CDR3 is 18 amino acids long. CDR1 SGDLS and CDR2 YYNGEE come from the germline V gene. The clonotype originates from a human donor in good health. The specimen sequenced was blood. The rearrangement links TRBV9 to TRBJ2-1; tentatively, D is TRBD2 (6 bases). In nucleotides, the CDR3 is TGTGCCAGCAGCCTAGGAGGGGTGCAGGACGAGATCTCCTACGAGCAGTTCTTC. Protein sequence: CASSLGGVQDEISYEQFF. Full variable domain (outside the CDR3, taken from reference TRBV9 and TRBJ2-1): DSGVTQTPKHLITATGQRVTLRCSPRSGDLSVYWYQQSLDQGLQFLIQYYNGEERAKGNILERFSAQQFPDLHSELNLSSLELGDSALYFCASSLGGVQDEISYEQFFGPGTRLTVL.